Listed below are T cell receptor beta chains from one sample, sequenced in a study of cytomegalovirus exposure and HLA in healthy donors. The protocol was immunoSEQ multiplex PCR, while the TCRdb copy is restricted to in-frame clones and leaves out a portion. The sample lists 60,000 to 65,000 clones; around 75% were seen once. Sample: PBMCs. These receptors all come from a woman aged 40-49 years in good health and CMV-seropositive. Each CDR3 is given with its conserved first and last residue. Each record gives: D gene, clone size, J gene, V gene, CDR3 DNA, CDR3 protein. D genes are given only for firm matches. For some rows the clone size is stated as once, few or many, or as a class when expanded; others skip it.

.,.,TRBJ2-1,TRBV29-1,TGCAGCGTTGAGTCAGGGATCAATGAGCAGTTCTTC,CSVESGINEQFF
TRBD1,.,TRBJ2-7,TRBV6-5,TGTGCCAGCAGTTACTCTCCACCGGGACAGGGGGGCGAGCAGTACTTC,CASSYSPPGQGGEQYF
TRBD2,.,TRBJ2-7,TRBV5-4,TGTGCCAGCAGCTTGGGACTAGCGGGGGCCTACTACGAGCAGTACTTC,CASSLGLAGAYYEQYF
TRBD2,few,TRBJ2-1,TRBV4-3,TGCGCCAGCAGCCAAGACCAACTAGCGGGGCGCCACAATGAGCAGTTCTTC,CASSQDQLAGRHNEQFF
.,.,TRBJ2-3,TRBV21-1,TGTGCCAGCAGCAAAAAGGGGGCCGAACTAGGAGGCGATACGCAGTATTTT,CASSKKGAELGGDTQYF
.,.,TRBJ1-6,TRBV30,TGTGCCTGGAGAGGAACGGGCTCCTATAATTCACCCCTCCACTTT,CAWRGTGSYNSPLHF
TRBD2,.,TRBJ2-3,TRBV29-1,TGCAGCTATGCTCCCACTAGCGGGGGAACAGATACGCAGTATTTT,CSYAPTSGGTDTQYF
TRBD1,once,TRBJ1-2,TRBV5-6,TGTGCCAGCAGCTTAGACAGGGGGGTCTATGGCTACACCTTC,CASSLDRGVYGYTF
TRBD2,.,TRBJ2-3,TRBV6-6,TGTGCCAGCAGAGGACTAGCGGGGGTCACAGATACGCAGTATTTT,CASRGLAGVTDTQYF
TRBD1,.,TRBJ2-7,TRBV6-1,TGTGCCAGCAGTGACAGGGGGACACCCTACGAGCAGTACTTT,CASSDRGTPYEQYF
.,.,TRBJ1-1,TRBV12-5,TGTGCTAGTGGTTTGTCCGCAGGGAAGGCGACTGAAGCTTTCTTT,CASGLSAGKATEAFF
.,once,TRBJ1-6,TRBV9,TGTGCCTCGGGGTCGGACCCTTATAATTCACCCCTCCACTTT,CASGSDPYNSPLHF
.,once,TRBJ2-1,TRBV11-1,TGTGCCAGCAGCCACCTCGGGGGGCTGATTATCTATGAGCAGTTCTTC,CASSHLGGLIIYEQFF
TRBD1,.,TRBJ2-7,TRBV27,TGTGCCAGCAGTTTCGGACAGGGAAGCTACGAGCAGTACTTC,CASSFGQGSYEQYF
.,.,TRBJ1-2,TRBV30,TGTGCCTGGACGCAGTGGGGGGGGTATGGCTACACCTTC,CAWTQWGGYGYTF
.,.,TRBJ2-4,TRBV6-1,TGTGCCAGCAGTGTGACTGTAACCCTTCAGTACTTC,CASSVTVTLQYF
TRBD1,.,TRBJ1-2,TRBV19,TGTGCCAGTATAAAGGGGGACAGGGAAGGTGGCTACACCTTC,CASIKGDREGGYTF
.,.,TRBJ2-7,TRBV10-2,TGCGCCAGCAGTGTAGAGAGAAACTACGAGCAGTACTTC,CASSVERNYEQYF
.,.,TRBJ1-2,TRBV6-1,TGTGCCAGCAGTTGGGGGGGTTCGGACTATGGCTACACCTTC,CASSWGGSDYGYTF
TRBD1,.,TRBJ1-2,TRBV2,TGTGCCAGCAGTGCTCGGGACAGGGGCCGCCCAGCTAACTATGGCTACACCTTC,CASSARDRGRPANYGYTF
TRBD1,.,TRBJ2-7,TRBV11-3,TGTGCCAGCAGCTTAGGAGGGACAGAAAAATCCTACGAGCAGTACTTC,CASSLGGTEKSYEQYF
.,.,TRBJ1-5,TRBV30,TGTGCCTGGAGTAACAGGGACGATCAGCCCCAGCATTTT,CAWSNRDDQPQHF
TRBD1,.,TRBJ1-2,TRBV19,TGTGCCAGTAGTTCCGGACAGGGGATTCATAACTATGGCTACACCTTC,CASSSGQGIHNYGYTF
TRBD1,.,TRBJ1-1,TRBV5-1,TGCGCCAGCAGCCGACAGGGGCAGAACACTGAAGCTTTCTTT,CASSRQGQNTEAFF
TRBD1,.,TRBJ2-6,TRBV5-6,TGTGCCAGCAGCTACTGGACTGATAAGGGGGCCAACGTTCTGACTTTC,CASSYWTDKGANVLTF
TRBD2,.,TRBJ2-3,TRBV19,TGTGCCAGTACCACCCTGGGACTAGCGGGGGGGATGTATTTT,CASTTLGLAGGMYF
.,.,TRBJ2-1,TRBV9,TGTGCCAGCAGCGTAGCGGTGGTCAATGAGCAGTTCTTC,CASSVAVVNEQFF
.,.,TRBJ1-2,TRBV29-1,TGCAGCGTTGAAGAGTACGGGGGGGGTGGCTACACCTTC,CSVEEYGGGGYTF
TRBD1,.,TRBJ2-7,TRBV28,TGTGCCAGCGCGGGACAGGGACCCTACGAGCAGTACTTC,CASAGQGPYEQYF
TRBD1,.,TRBJ1-1,TRBV28,TGTGCCAGCAGTCCGCGGGACAGGGATTACACTGAAGCTTTCTTT,CASSPRDRDYTEAFF
.,.,TRBJ2-1,TRBV29-1,TGCAGCGTCGCCCGAGCGCCTTCCTACAATGAGCAGTTCTTC,CSVARAPSYNEQFF
TRBD1,.,TRBJ1-6,TRBV5-1,TGCGCCAGCAGCCACCGGACAGGGGTTGATGCACCCCTCCACTTT,CASSHRTGVDAPLHF
.,few,TRBJ1-2,TRBV4-1,TGTGCCAGCAGCCAGACGCGGCAGGGGAACTATGGCTACACCTTC,CASSQTRQGNYGYTF
TRBD2,.,TRBJ2-2,TRBV5-4,TGTGCCCTTGGGGGAACTAGCGGGGGGGCCCCCGGGGAGCTGTTTTTT,CALGGTSGGAPGELFF
.,few,TRBJ1-5,TRBV6-6,TGTGCCAGCCGACAACAGGGAGATCAGCCCCAGCATTTT,CASRQQGDQPQHF
TRBD1,once,TRBJ2-3,TRBV15,TGTGCCACCGAACAAAACAGGGGTCCCACAGATACGCAGTATTTT,CATEQNRGPTDTQYF
.,once,TRBJ1-1,TRBV19,TGTGCCAGTGGCAGGGGATATGTTGAAGCTTTCTTT,CASGRGYVEAFF
.,.,TRBJ2-6,TRBV7-2,TGTGCCAGCAGCTTAGGGTCAAGCCCCTACTCTGGGGCCAACGTCCTGACTTTC,CASSLGSSPYSGANVLTF
.,.,TRBJ2-4,TRBV21-1,TGTGCCAGTCATCCGGGACAGGGGGCGACAAAAAACATTCAGTACTTC,CASHPGQGATKNIQYF
.,.,TRBJ1-2,TRBV27,TGTGCCAGCAGTTTATCGGGAGGGTGGGGCTACACCTTC,CASSLSGGWGYTF
TRBD1,.,TRBJ2-1,TRBV4-3,TGCGCCAGCAGCCAAGAGGTTGTACAGGGGGAAGCTGAGCAGTTCTTC,CASSQEVVQGEAEQFF
TRBD1,few,TRBJ1-2,TRBV7-2,TGTGCCAGCAGATTGACAGGGGGCGATGGCTACACCTTC,CASRLTGGDGYTF
TRBD1,.,TRBJ1-1,TRBV2,TGTGCCAGCAGGGACAGGGGGCCTGAAGCTTTCTTT,CASRDRGPEAFF
.,once,TRBJ1-2,TRBV2,TGTGCCAGCATGAGGGAGTATGGCTACACCTTC,CASMREYGYTF
.,.,TRBJ2-2,TRBV27,TGTGCCAGCAGTTTACGGGCCGGGGAGCTGTTTTTT,CASSLRAGELFF
.,few,TRBJ2-2,TRBV2,TGTGCCAGCGGGGCTGAGAACACCGGGGAGCTGTTTTTT,CASGAENTGELFF
.,few,TRBJ1-1,TRBV19,TGTGCCAGTAGTATTTCAGGGAACACTGAAGCTTTCTTT,CASSISGNTEAFF
TRBD2,.,TRBJ2-7,TRBV9,TGTGCCAGCAGCGTTGGGGGGGGGTGGTACGAGCAGTACTTC,CASSVGGGWYEQYF
TRBD1,.,TRBJ1-4,TRBV30,TGTGCCTGTCAGACAGGGTCCGGGGAAAAACTGTTTTTT,CACQTGSGEKLFF
TRBD2,.,TRBJ2-2,TRBV4-3,TGCGCCAGCAGCCAAGAGACTAGCCCCGGGGAGCTGTTTTTT,CASSQETSPGELFF
.,.,TRBJ2-3,TRBV7-3,TGTGCCAGCAGCTTCGGCGGATTCACAGATACGCAGTATTTT,CASSFGGFTDTQYF
.,once,TRBJ1-5,TRBV27,TGTGCCAGCAGTTTATTCTTCGGCAATCAGCCCCAGCATTTT,CASSLFFGNQPQHF
TRBD2,.,TRBJ2-3,TRBV6-5,TGTGCCAGCAGTTCGGTAGCGGGGGCTTACGCAGATACGCAGTATTTT,CASSSVAGAYADTQYF
TRBD1,.,TRBJ1-1,TRBV2,TGTGCCAGCAGTGGACAGGGAGACACTGAAGCTTTCTTT,CASSGQGDTEAFF
.,.,TRBJ1-6,TRBV7-2,TGTGCCAGCAGCTTCGAGGGCTATAATTCACCCCTCCACTTT,CASSFEGYNSPLHF
.,.,TRBJ1-1,TRBV27,TGTGCCAGCAGTCCAGTCAAGGGGGACACTGAAGCTTTCTTT,CASSPVKGDTEAFF
TRBD2,.,TRBJ2-7,TRBV15,TGTGCCACCAGCAGAGATGGGGGGGGCTCCTACGAGCAGTACTTC,CATSRDGGGSYEQYF
.,.,TRBJ2-7,TRBV7-9,TGTGCCAGCAGCCTGGAGGGGTGGACCTACGAGCAGTACTTC,CASSLEGWTYEQYF
.,.,TRBJ1-6,TRBV6-4,TGTGCCAGCAGTGACGCAGATTTGGGGCACTCACCCCTCCACTTT,CASSDADLGHSPLHF